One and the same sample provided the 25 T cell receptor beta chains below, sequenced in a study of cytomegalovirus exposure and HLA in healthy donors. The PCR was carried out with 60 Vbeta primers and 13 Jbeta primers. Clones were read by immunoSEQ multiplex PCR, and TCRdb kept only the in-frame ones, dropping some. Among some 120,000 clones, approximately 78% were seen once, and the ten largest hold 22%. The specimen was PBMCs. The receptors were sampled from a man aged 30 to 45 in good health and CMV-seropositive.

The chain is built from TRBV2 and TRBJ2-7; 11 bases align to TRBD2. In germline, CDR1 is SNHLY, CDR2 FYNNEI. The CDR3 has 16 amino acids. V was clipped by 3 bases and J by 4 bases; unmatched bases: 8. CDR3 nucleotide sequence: TGTGCCAGCAGTGAGTGGACCGGGACTAGCGGATACGAGCAGTACGTC. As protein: CASSEWTGTSGYEQYV.

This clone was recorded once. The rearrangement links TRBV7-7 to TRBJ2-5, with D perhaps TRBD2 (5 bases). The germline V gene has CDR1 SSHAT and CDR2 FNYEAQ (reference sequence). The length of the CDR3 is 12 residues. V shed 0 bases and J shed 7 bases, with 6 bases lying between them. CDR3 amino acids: CASSLAGGTQYF. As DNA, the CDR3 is TGTGCCAGCAGCTTAGCAGGAGGGACCCAGTACTTC.

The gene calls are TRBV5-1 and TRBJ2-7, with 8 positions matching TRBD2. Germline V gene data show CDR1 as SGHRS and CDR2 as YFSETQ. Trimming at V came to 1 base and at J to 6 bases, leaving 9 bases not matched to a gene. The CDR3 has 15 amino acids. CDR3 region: CASSLSGTSYREQYF. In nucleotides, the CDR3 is TGCGCCAGCAGCTTGTCAGGGACTAGTTATCGCGAGCAGTACTTC.

Here the CDR3 DNA reads TGTGCCAGCTTTCCGACAGGGTTTAAGATCACTGAAGCTTTCTTT. It translates to CASFPTGFKITEAFF. J is TRBJ1-1 and V is TRBV27, with 7 positions matching TRBD1. Germline CDR1 MNHEY, CDR2 SMNVEV (reference sequence). The CDR3 is made up of 15 amino acids. With 8 bases clipped from V and 4 bases from J, the junction kept 13 bases outside the gene matches.

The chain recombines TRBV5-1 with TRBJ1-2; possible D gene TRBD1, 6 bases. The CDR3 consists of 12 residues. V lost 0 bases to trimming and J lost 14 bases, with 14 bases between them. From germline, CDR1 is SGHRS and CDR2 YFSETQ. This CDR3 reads CASSLETGTLTF. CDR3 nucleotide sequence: TGCGCCAGCAGCTTGGAGACAGGTACCCTTACCTTC. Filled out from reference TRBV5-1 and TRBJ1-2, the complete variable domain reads KAGVTQTPRYLIKTRGQQVTLSCSPISGHRSVSWYQQTPGQGLQFLFEYFSETQRNKGNFPGRFSGRQFSNSRSEMNVSTLELGDSALYLCASSLETGTLTFGSGTRLTVV.

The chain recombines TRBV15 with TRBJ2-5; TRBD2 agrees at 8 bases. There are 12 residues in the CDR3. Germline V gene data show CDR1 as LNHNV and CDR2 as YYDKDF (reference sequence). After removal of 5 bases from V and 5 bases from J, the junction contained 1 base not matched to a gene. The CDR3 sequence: CATSPGGETQYF. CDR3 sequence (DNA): TGTGCCACCAGCCCGGGGGGGGAGACCCAGTACTTC.

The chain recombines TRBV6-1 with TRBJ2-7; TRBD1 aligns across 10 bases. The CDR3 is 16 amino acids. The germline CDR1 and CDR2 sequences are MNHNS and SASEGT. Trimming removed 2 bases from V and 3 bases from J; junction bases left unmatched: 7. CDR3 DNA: TGTGCCAGCAGTGAACGGCGACAGGGGGCATTCTACGAGCAGTACGTC. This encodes CASSERRQGAFYEQYV.

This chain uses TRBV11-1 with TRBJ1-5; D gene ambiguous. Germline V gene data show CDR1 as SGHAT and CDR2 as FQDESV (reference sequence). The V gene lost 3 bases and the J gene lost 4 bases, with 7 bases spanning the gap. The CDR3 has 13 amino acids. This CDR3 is CASSFGPNQPQHF. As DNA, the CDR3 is TGTGCCAGCAGCTTTGGGCCTAATCAGCCCCAGCATTTT.

The CDR3 nucleotides read TGTGCCAGCACCTTCTCGGCCCAACTCCTAGACACCGGGGAGCTGTTTTTT. Protein: CASTFSAQLLDTGELFF. This sequence joins TRBV28 and TRBJ2-2, with D uncertain. The CDR3 length is 17 residues. V lost 7 bases, J lost 3 bases, and 21 bases lay in between. The germline V gene has CDR1 MDHEN and CDR2 SYDVKM.

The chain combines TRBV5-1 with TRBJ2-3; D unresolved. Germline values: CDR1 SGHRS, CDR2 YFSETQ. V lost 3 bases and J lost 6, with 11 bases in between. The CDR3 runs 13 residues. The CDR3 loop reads CASSYLSSDTQYF. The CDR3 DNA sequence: TGCGCCAGCAGCTACCTATCTTCTGATACGCAGTATTTT. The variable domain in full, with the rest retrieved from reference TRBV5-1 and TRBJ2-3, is KAGVTQTPRYLIKTRGQQVTLSCSPISGHRSVSWYQQTPGQGLQFLFEYFSETQRNKGNFPGRFSGRQFSNSRSEMNVSTLELGDSALYLCASSYLSSDTQYFGPGTRLTVL.

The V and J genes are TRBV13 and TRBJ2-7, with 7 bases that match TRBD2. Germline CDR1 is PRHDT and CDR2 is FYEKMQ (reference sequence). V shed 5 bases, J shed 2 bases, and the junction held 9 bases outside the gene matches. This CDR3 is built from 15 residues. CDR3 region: CASSPRAAGTYEQYF. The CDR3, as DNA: TGTGCCAGCAGCCCACGAGCAGCGGGGACCTACGAGCAGTACTTC.

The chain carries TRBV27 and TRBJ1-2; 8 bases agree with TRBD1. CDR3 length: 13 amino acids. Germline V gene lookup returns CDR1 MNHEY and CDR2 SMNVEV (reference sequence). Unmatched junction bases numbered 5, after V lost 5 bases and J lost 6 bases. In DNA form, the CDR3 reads TGTGCCAGCAGTCTCCAGACAGGGGATGGCTACACCTTC. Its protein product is CASSLQTGDGYTF.

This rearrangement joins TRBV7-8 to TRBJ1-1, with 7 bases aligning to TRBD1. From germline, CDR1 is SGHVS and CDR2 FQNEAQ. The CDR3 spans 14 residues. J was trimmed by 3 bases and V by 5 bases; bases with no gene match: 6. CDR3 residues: CASSRGQLDTEAFF. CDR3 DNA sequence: TGTGCCAGCAGCAGGGGACAGTTGGACACTGAAGCTTTCTTT.

In DNA, the CDR3 is TGCAGCGTTGCCGACAGCAGCTCCTACGAGCAGTACTTC. This sequence encodes CSVADSSSYEQYF. The rearrangement links TRBV29-1 to TRBJ2-7, with a tentative D call TRBD1 (5 bases). The CDR3 totals 13 residues. Germline-derived CDR1 and CDR2 are SQVTM and ANQGSEA. V gave up 4 bases and J gave up 0 bases, with 10 bases separating them.

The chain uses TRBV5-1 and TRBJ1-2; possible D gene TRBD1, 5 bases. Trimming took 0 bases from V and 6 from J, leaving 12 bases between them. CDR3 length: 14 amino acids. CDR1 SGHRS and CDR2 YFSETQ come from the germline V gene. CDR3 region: CASSLGAGSNGYTF. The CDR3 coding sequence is TGCGCCAGCAGCTTGGGGGCAGGGTCAAATGGCTACACCTTC.

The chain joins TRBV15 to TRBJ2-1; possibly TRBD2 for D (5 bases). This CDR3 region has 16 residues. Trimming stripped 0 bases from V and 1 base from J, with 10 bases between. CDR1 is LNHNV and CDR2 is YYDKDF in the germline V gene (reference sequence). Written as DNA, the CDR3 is TGTGCCACCAGCAGAGAGGTAAGCGGATCCTACAATGAGCAGTTCTTC. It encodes CATSREVSGSYNEQFF.

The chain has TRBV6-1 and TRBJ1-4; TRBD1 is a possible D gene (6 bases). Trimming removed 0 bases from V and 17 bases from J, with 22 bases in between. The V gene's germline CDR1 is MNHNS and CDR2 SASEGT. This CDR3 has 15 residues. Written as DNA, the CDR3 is TGTGCCAGCAGTGAAGCCGATCCCACAGGGCCGACCCGTTTTTTT. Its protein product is CASSEADPTGPTRFF.

The CDR3 region is CASSLKGRTSSYEQYF. CDR3 nucleotide sequence: TGTGCCAGCAGTTTAAAGGGGAGGACAAGCTCCTACGAGCAGTACTTC. This rearrangement joins TRBV27 to TRBJ2-7, with D maybe TRBD2 (6 bases). There are 16 residues in the CDR3. Per germline, CDR1 MNHEY and CDR2 SMNVEV (reference sequence). With 2 bases removed from V and 0 bases from J, the gap between germline ends came to 14 bases.

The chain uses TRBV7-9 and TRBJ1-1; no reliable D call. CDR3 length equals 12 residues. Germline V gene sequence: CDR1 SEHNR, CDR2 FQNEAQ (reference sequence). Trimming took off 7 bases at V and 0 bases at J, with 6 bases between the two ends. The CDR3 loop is CASMRMNTEAFF. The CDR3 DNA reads TGTGCCAGCATGAGGATGAACACTGAAGCTTTCTTT.

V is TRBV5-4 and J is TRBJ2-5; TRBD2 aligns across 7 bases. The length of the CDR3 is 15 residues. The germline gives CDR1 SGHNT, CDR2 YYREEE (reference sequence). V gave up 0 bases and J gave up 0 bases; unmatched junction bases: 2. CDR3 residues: CASSLGLADQETQYF. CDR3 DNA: TGTGCCAGCAGCTTGGGACTAGCAGACCAAGAGACCCAGTACTTC.

In nucleotides, the CDR3 is TGTGCCAGCAGCTTTGTCGCAGGGGCGACAGCTAACTATGGCTACACCTTC. Protein sequence: CASSFVAGATANYGYTF. The chain carries TRBV7-9 and TRBJ1-2; D may be TRBD1 (6 bases). V was clipped by 3 bases and J by 0 bases, with 17 bases between them. The CDR3 has 17 residues. Germline V gene sequence: CDR1 SEHNR, CDR2 FQNEAQ (reference sequence).

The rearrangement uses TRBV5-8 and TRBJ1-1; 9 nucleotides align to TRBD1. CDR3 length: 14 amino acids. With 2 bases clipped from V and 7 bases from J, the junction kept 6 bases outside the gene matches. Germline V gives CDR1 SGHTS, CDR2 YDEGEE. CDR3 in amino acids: CASSFRQGGHEAFF. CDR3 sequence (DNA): TGTGCCAGCAGCTTCCGACAGGGGGGCCATGAAGCTTTCTTT. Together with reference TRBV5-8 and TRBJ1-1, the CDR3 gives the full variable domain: EAGVTQSPTHLIKTRGQQATLRCSPISGHTSVYWYQQALGLGLQFLLWYDEGEERNRGNFPPRFSGRQFPNYSSELNVNALELEDSALYLCASSFRQGGHEAFFGQGTRLTVV.

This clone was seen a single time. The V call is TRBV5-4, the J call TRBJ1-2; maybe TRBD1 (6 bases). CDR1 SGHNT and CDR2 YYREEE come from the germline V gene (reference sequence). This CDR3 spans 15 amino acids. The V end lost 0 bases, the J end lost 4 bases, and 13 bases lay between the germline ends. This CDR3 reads CASSLAGGPVYGYTF. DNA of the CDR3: TGTGCCAGCAGCTTGGCCGGGGGGCCCGTCTATGGCTACACCTTC. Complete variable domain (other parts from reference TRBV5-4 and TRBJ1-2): ETGVTQSPTHLIKTRGQQVTLRCSSQSGHNTVSWYQQALGQGPQFIFQYYREEENGRGNFPPRFSGLQFPNYSSELNVNALELDDSALYLCASSLAGGPVYGYTFGSGTRLTVV.

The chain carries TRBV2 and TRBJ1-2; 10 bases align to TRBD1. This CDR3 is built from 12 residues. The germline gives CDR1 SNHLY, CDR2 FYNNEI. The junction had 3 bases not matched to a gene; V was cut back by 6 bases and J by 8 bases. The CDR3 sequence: CASRGTGDGYTF. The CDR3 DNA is TGTGCCAGCAGGGGGACAGGGGACGGCTACACCTTC. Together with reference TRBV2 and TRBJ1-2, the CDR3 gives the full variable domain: EPEVTQTPSHQVTQMGQEVILRCVPISNHLYFYWYRQILGQKVEFLVSFYNNEISEKSEIFDDQFSVERPDGSNFTLKIRSTKLEDSAMYFCASRGTGDGYTFGSGTRLTVV.

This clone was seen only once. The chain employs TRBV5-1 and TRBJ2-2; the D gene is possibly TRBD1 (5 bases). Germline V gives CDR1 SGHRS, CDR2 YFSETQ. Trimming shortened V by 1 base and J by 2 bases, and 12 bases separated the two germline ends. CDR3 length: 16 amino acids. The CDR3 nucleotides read TGCGCCAGCAGCTTGATTCCAGGGTCAAACACCGGGGAGCTGTTTTTT. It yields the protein CASSLIPGSNTGELFF.